These 32 T cell receptor beta chains were all obtained from the same sample, sequenced in a study of T cells after yellow fever vaccination. Via MiXCR, TCRdb re-called the 5' RACE reads, giving one row per CDR3 protein. Of 90,000 to 130,000 distinct CDR3 sequences listed, 7% to 8.5% are singletons. The material sequenced was CD8+ T cells sorted from PBMCs, taken 45 days after the yellow fever booster vaccination. These receptors came from a man under 40 who received the YFV17D yellow fever vaccine.

The table lists this clonotype with many counts. The chain employs TRBV7-9 and TRBJ2-1; D is ambiguous. The CDR3 consists of 12 residues. Germline CDR1 is SEHNR and CDR2 is FQNEAQ (reference sequence). V lost 3 bases and J 9 bases, leaving 9 bases between the germline ends. CDR3: CASSFTVPEQFF. CDR3 sequence (DNA): TGTGCCAGCAGCTTCACGGTGCCTGAGCAGTTCTTC. Filled out from reference TRBV7-9 and TRBJ2-1, the complete variable domain reads DTGVSQNPRHKITKRGQNVTFRCDPISEHNRLYWYRQTLGQGPEFLTYFQNEAQLEKSRLLSDRFSAERPKGSFSTLEIQRTEQGDSAMYLCASSFTVPEQFFGPGTRLTVL.

This clonotype was observed many times. The chain recombines TRBV7-9 with TRBJ2-2; perhaps D is TRBD1 or TRBD2 (5 bases each). The CDR3 is 15 amino acids. Looked up from germline, CDR1 is SEHNR and CDR2 is FQNEAQ (reference sequence). Between the trimmed V and J ends, which lost 2 bases and 5 bases, there was a span of 12 bases. The CDR3 nucleotides are TGTGCCAGCAGCTTATCCGGGACCTATACCGGGGAGCTGTTTTTT. It yields the protein CASSLSGTYTGELFF. The variable domain in full, with the rest retrieved from reference TRBV7-9 and TRBJ2-2, is DTGVSQNPRHKITKRGQNVTFRCDPISEHNRLYWYRQTLGQGPEFLTYFQNEAQLEKSRLLSDRFSAERPKGSFSTLEIQRTEQGDSAMYLCASSLSGTYTGELFFGEGSRLTVL.

About this clonotype: This sequence may be a read error, since a much larger clone differs from it by one base. The chain combines TRBV4-2 with TRBJ2-7; 13 bases map to TRBD2. CDR3 size: 16 residues. V lost 0 bases and J lost 6; bases outside the gene matches: 5. Germline loops: CDR1 LGHNA, CDR2 YNFKEQ. CDR3 bases: TGTGCCAGCAGCCAAGAGGGACTAGCGGGAAGCTGCGAGCAGTACTTC. Protein product: CASSQEGLAGSCEQYF.

This clonotype was counted a few times. This CDR3 reads CTSSQEGRGRSADTQYF. CDR3 DNA: TGCACCAGCAGCCAAGAGGGGCGCGGGAGAAGCGCAGATACGCAGTATTTT. This chain connects TRBV1 to TRBJ2-3; the D call in the table, TRBD1, was not verified against the DNA. TRBV1 is a listed pseudogene. The CDR3 covers 17 residues.

Ten or more counts support this clonotype. The chain combines TRBV24-1 with TRBJ2-3, with D perhaps matching TRBD1 or TRBD2 (5 bases each). V was shortened by 8 bases and J by 4 bases, with 15 bases between the two germline ends. Germline lookup yields CDR1 KGHDR and CDR2 SFDVKD. There are 14 residues in the CDR3. CDR3 region: CATNDPGTSDTQYF. As DNA, the CDR3 is TGTGCCACCAATGACCCCGGGACGTCAGATACGCAGTATTTT.

This clonotype showed up many times. This chain uses TRBV7-9 with TRBJ2-1, with 9 bases identical to TRBD2. Germline assignment: CDR1 SEHNR and CDR2 FQNEAQ (reference sequence). V lost 4 bases to trimming and J lost 4 bases; unmatched junction nucleotides: 11. This CDR3 is built from 17 residues. For the CDR3, the DNA is TGTGCCAGCAGCTCCGGGAGGGGGGGACTAGCATACAATGAGCAGTTCTTC. Translation gives CASSSGRGGLAYNEQFF.

This clonotype was seen only a few times. The chain joins TRBV11-1 to TRBJ1-4, with D unclear. CDR3 length equals 18 residues. Germline lookup yields CDR1 SGHAT and CDR2 FQDESV (reference sequence). Trimming left V 3 bases short and J 3 bases short, with 20 bases between. CDR3 amino acids: CASSLGLEGWSANEKLFF. CDR3 DNA: TGTGCCAGCAGCTTGGGGTTGGAAGGGTGGTCGGCTAATGAAAAACTGTTTTTT.

The CDR3 here is CATSDSEYGTSGNTGELFF. The CDR3 DNA is TGTGCCACCAGTGATAGCGAATACGGGACTAGCGGGAACACCGGGGAGCTGTTTTTT. J is TRBJ2-2 and V is TRBV24-1; 11 bases align to TRBD2. The CDR3 extends over 19 amino acids. V shed 3 bases, J shed 1 base, and the junction held 9 bases outside the gene matches. Germline CDR1 and CDR2: KGHDR and SFDVKD.

DNA of the CDR3: TGTGCCAGCAGCCCTTCACAGGGTGGGCAATACGAGCAGTACTTC. This codes for CASSPSQGGQYEQYF. The J gene is TRBJ2-7, the V gene TRBV4-2, with a tentative D call TRBD1 (6 bases). V was trimmed by 4 bases and J by 4 bases, leaving 17 bases between them. The CDR3 is made up of 15 amino acids. CDR1 and CDR2 from the germline V gene are LGHNA and YNFKEQ.

This clonotype has a count of ten or more. The V call is TRBV4-2, the J call TRBJ1-2; D uncertain. CDR1 is LGHNA, CDR2 YNFKEQ, per germline. The CDR3 is made up of 16 amino acids. With 1 base removed from V and 3 bases from J, the gap between germline ends came to 15 bases. CDR3 bases: TGTGCCAGCAGCCAAGCATTGCGGACGGAGGACTATGGCTACACCTTC. As protein: CASSQALRTEDYGYTF.

This clonotype was seen repeatedly, ten times or more. This chain links TRBV7-9 with TRBJ2-5; D remains unclear. This CDR3 is 14 amino acids long. Trimming cost V 4 bases and J 2 bases, with 11 bases left between them. The germline gives CDR1 SEHNR, CDR2 FQNEAQ (reference sequence). The CDR3 DNA reads as TGTGCCAGCAGCTCTAATCGCAGACAAGAGACCCAGTACTTC. Its translation: CASSSNRRQETQYF.

This clonotype was detected a few times. V usage is TRBV6-2 or TRBV6-3 and J usage is TRBJ2-7, with 13 bases that match TRBD2. J lost 2 bases, V lost 7 bases, and 5 bases had no gene match. There are 15 residues in the CDR3. Per the germline V gene, CDR1 is MNHEY and CDR2 is SVGEGT. The CDR3 sequence is CASTTGTSGTYEQYF. The CDR3 DNA sequence: TGTGCCAGCACCACGGGGACTAGCGGGACCTACGAGCAGTACTTC.

This clonotype was counted ten times or more. V gene TRBV5-5 combines with J gene TRBJ2-7; D not resolved. The CDR3 extends over 13 amino acids. Germline-derived CDR1 and CDR2 are SGHKS and YYEKEE (reference sequence). Between the trimmed V and J ends, which lost 5 bases and 9 bases, there was a span of 18 bases. The CDR3 nucleotides read TGTGCCAGCAGTTATCTAGACCCAGGCTGGCAGTACTTC. It specifies CASSYLDPGWQYF. The full variable domain, in which reference TRBV5-5 and TRBJ2-7 provide the parts outside the CDR3, is DAGVTQSPTHLIKTRGQQVTLRCSPISGHKSVSWYQQVLGQGPQFIFQYYEKEERGRGNFPDRFSARQFPNYSSELNVNALLLGDSALYLCASSYLDPGWQYFGPGTRLTVT.

The table lists this clonotype with many counts. The V and J genes are TRBV29-1 and TRBJ1-1; D unresolved. CDR3 length equals 13 residues. Germline lookup yields CDR1 SQVTM and CDR2 ANQGSEA. V was trimmed by 6 bases and J by 1 base, leaving 12 bases between them. The CDR3 region has the DNA TGCAGCGTCGCGGAGTCGGGGAACACTGAAGCTTTCTTT. It yields the protein CSVAESGNTEAFF.

This clonotype was seen many times. The chain recombines TRBV29-1 with TRBJ2-7; 10 bases match TRBD2. CDR3 length: 20 residues. The V gene end was trimmed by 3 bases and the J gene end by 2 bases; junction bases not matched to a gene: 22. Germline V lookup: CDR1 SQVTM, CDR2 ANQGSEA. The CDR3 reads CSVDPLQGPSGSYNTYEQYF. The CDR3 DNA reads TGCAGCGTTGATCCATTACAGGGGCCTAGCGGGAGTTATAATACCTACGAGCAGTACTTC.

This clonotype was recorded at least ten times. The rearrangement joins TRBV4-1 to TRBJ2-2, with TRBD2 matching over 15 bases. Germline V gene lookup returns CDR1 MGHRA and CDR2 YSYEKL. The CDR3 has 17 amino acids. J was trimmed by 4 bases and V by 4 bases; bases with no gene match: 4. For the CDR3, the DNA is TGCGCCAGCAGCCCGGGACTAGCGGGAGGAGGCACCGGGGAGCTGTTTTTT. Protein: CASSPGLAGGGTGELFF.

This clonotype was seen at least ten times. The V and J genes are TRBV11-2 and TRBJ2-1, with 11 bases that match TRBD2. V lost 6 bases, J lost 6 bases, and 7 bases stayed unmatched. This CDR3 region has 15 residues. From germline, CDR1 is SGHAT and CDR2 FQNNGV. The CDR3 loop reads CASRPSGLAVNEQFF. As DNA, the CDR3 is TGTGCCAGCAGACCCTCGGGACTAGCGGTCAATGAGCAGTTCTTC.

This clonotype was picked up many times. This chain uses TRBV29-1 with TRBJ1-2, with D possibly being TRBD1 (5 bases). Germline V gene lookup returns CDR1 SQVTM and CDR2 ANQGSEA. Trimming stripped 4 bases from V and 4 bases from J, with 16 bases between. This CDR3 has 14 residues. CDR3: CSVGTYTGSYGYTF. CDR3 nucleotides: TGCAGCGTTGGGACTTATACAGGATCCTATGGCTACACCTTC.

The gene calls are TRBV9 and TRBJ2-1, with no clear D. Germline V gene data show CDR1 as SGDLS and CDR2 as YYNGEE. The V and J ends lost 5 bases and 11 bases respectively, with 20 bases between them. This CDR3 has 14 amino acids. This CDR3 is CASSATLSPPKQFF. The CDR3, as DNA: TGTGCCAGCAGTGCGACTTTGAGTCCCCCTAAGCAGTTCTTC.

In its sample, this clonotype was seen a few times. This chain links TRBV11-2 with TRBJ2-2, with TRBD2 matching 10 bases. The CDR3 is 18 residues long. Trimming at V came to 2 bases and at J to 6 bases, leaving 12 bases not matched to a gene. In germline, CDR1 is SGHAT, CDR2 FQNNGV. CDR3 protein: CASSLTTWLAGEPGELFF. The DNA for the CDR3 is TGTGCCAGCAGCTTAACAACGTGGCTAGCGGGAGAACCCGGGGAGCTGTTTTTT.

This clonotype was counted many times. V and J are TRBV9 and TRBJ2-3, with D perhaps TRBD2 (6 bases). In germline, CDR1 is SGDLS, CDR2 YYNGEE. The CDR3 spans 16 residues. With 4 bases removed from V and 3 bases from J, the gap between germline ends came to 18 bases. The CDR3 region has the DNA TGTGCCAGCAGCCCTGCCAGCGGGCAGAGGACAGATACGCAGTATTTT. Amino acids: CASSPASGQRTDTQYF.

This clonotype was seen ten or more times. This chain uses TRBV24-1 with TRBJ1-1; D remains unclear. The germline V gene has CDR1 KGHDR and CDR2 SFDVKD. Trimming left V 0 bases short and J 5 bases short, with 18 bases between. The CDR3 sequence is 17 residues long. CDR3 coding DNA: TGTGCCACCAGTGATTTGCTGTCTTGTTTTCCTGAGACTGAAGCTTTCTTT. It is translated as CATSDLLSCFPETEAFF.

Ten or more counts support this clonotype. The chain recombines TRBV5-1 with TRBJ2-1; the match to TRBD1 covers 7 bases. After removal of 0 bases from V and 8 bases from J, the junction contained 5 bases not matched to a gene. The CDR3 is 14 amino acids. Germline lookup yields CDR1 SGHRS and CDR2 YFSETQ. CDR3: CASSLGQGVDEQFF. The CDR3 nucleotides read TGCGCCAGCAGCTTGGGACAGGGTGTTGATGAGCAGTTCTTC. The variable domain in full, with the rest retrieved from reference TRBV5-1 and TRBJ2-1, is KAGVTQTPRYLIKTRGQQVTLSCSPISGHRSVSWYQQTPGQGLQFLFEYFSETQRNKGNFPGRFSGRQFSNSRSEMNVSTLELGDSALYLCASSLGQGVDEQFFGPGTRLTVL.

This clonotype was found many times. The chain couples TRBV4-2 to TRBJ2-2, with 7 bases lining up with TRBD1. The CDR3 has 18 amino acids. Per the germline V gene, CDR1 is LGHNA and CDR2 is YNFKEQ. Trimming took 3 bases from V and 7 from J; bases not matched to a gene: 17. In DNA form, the CDR3 reads TGTGCCAGCAGCCACCCTTTTTACGGCCAGGGGGAGAACGGGGAGCTGTTTTTT. It yields the protein CASSHPFYGQGENGELFF.

In this sample, this clonotype turned up a few times. The chain carries TRBV3-1 and TRBJ2-7; 10 bases map to TRBD1. Germline V gives CDR1 LGHDT, CDR2 YNNKEL (reference sequence). The junction had 5 bases not matched to a gene; V was cut back by 1 base and J by 5 bases. The CDR3 sequence is 15 residues long. CDR3 sequence reads: CASSQGGTGDDEQYF. The CDR3 nucleotides read TGTGCCAGCAGCCAAGGCGGGACAGGGGATGACGAGCAGTACTTC.

This clonotype was counted between two and nine times. The genes are TRBV15 and TRBJ2-1; 11 nucleotides agree with TRBD1. The CDR3 loop spans 16 amino acids. In germline, CDR1 is LNHNV, CDR2 YYDKDF (reference sequence). With 6 bases clipped from V and 7 bases from J, the junction kept 11 bases outside the gene matches. CDR3 in amino acids: CATRAGDRGVLNEQFF. In DNA, the CDR3 is TGTGCCACCAGAGCTGGGGACAGGGGGGTATTGAATGAGCAGTTCTTC.

This clonotype was observed many times. A junction boundary mismatches the germline segment, possibly from a read error. The chain carries TRBV12-3 or TRBV12-4 and TRBJ2-5, with 7 bases fitting TRBD2. The CDR3 runs to 12 residues. For the CDR3, the DNA is TGTGCCAGCAGTTTACTGGGAGGGCTCCCGGACTTC. Amino acid sequence: CASSLLGGLPDF.

On this clonotype: Compared with germline, one end of the junction differs, possibly owing to a read error. The gene calls are TRBV14 and TRBJ2-7; 8 bases match TRBD1. Germline V gene sequence: CDR1 SGHDN, CDR2 FVKESK. CDR3 size: 11 residues. The CDR3, as DNA: TGTGCCGGGACAGGTCGCTACGTGCAGTACTTC. It codes for CAGTGRYVQYF.

This clonotype was seen ten or more times. The rearrangement uses TRBV12-3 or TRBV12-4 and TRBJ2-1; 8 bases line up with TRBD2. V lost 5 bases and J lost 3; bases outside the gene matches: 9. The CDR3 extends over 16 amino acids. The CDR3 loop reads CASSRPGTRDYNEQFF. CDR3 bases: TGTGCCAGCAGTCGGCCCGGGACTAGGGACTACAATGAGCAGTTCTTC.

The V gene is TRBV21-1, the J gene TRBJ2-3. TRBV21-1 is an annotated pseudogene. CDR3 length equals 15 residues. CDR3 in DNA: TGTGCCAGCAGCAAGGGTTTCCCTAGCACAGATACGCAGTATTTT. Amino acid sequence: CASSKGFPSTDTQYF.

This clonotype was recorded a few times. At one end the junction does not follow the germline gene, possibly because of a read error. The V and J genes are TRBV6-5 and TRBJ2-7; the D gene is possibly TRBD2 (5 bases). This CDR3 is built from 12 residues. Germline-derived CDR1 and CDR2 are MNHEY and SVGAGI. CDR3 sequence: CASSPFSGEINF. CDR3 nucleotide sequence: TGTGCCAGCAGTCCCTTTAGTGGGGAGATCAACTTC.

There are a few counts of this clonotype. The chain carries TRBV14 and TRBJ2-1, with TRBD2 identical over 7 bases. With V trimmed by 2 bases and J by 9 bases, 4 bases remained unmatched. Germline lookup yields CDR1 SGHDN and CDR2 FVKESK. The CDR3 loop spans 13 amino acids. The CDR3 protein is CASSQLTSSEQFF. The CDR3 DNA sequence: TGTGCCAGCAGCCAACTGACTAGCAGTGAGCAGTTCTTC.